These 10 T cell receptor beta chains were all obtained from the same sample, sequenced in a study of esophageal squamous cell carcinoma under preoperative chemotherapy (dated by TCRdb to 2017 to 2018). The time point tag for this specimen amounts to: before preoperative PTX-NDP chemotherapy. Library prep was done by PCR. Sequencing used a HiSeq X Ten. TCRdb reanalyzed the raw reads on its own, using fastp at Q25 for trimming and MiXCR for clone calling, and kept in-frame beta chains. Every distinct CDR3 protein forms one entry, paired with its most common genes and DNA. Counted in this sample were roughly 30,000 distinct CDR3 sequences; roughly half of them appeared once. About 12% of the sample is in the top ten clones. Sample collection occurred from a patient given preoperative chemotherapy. All receptors come from a human donor with esophageal squamous cell carcinoma. The donor label of this sample is uncertain.

The chain recombines TRBV10-2 with TRBJ2-1, with D hard to call. The DNA end is a closer match to TRBJ2-7, so the J assignment may be wrong. The CDR3 is 10 residues long. From germline, CDR1 is WSHSY and CDR2 SAAADI. The CDR3 is CASGAREQYF. As DNA, the CDR3 is TGCGCCAGCGGTGCTAGAGAGCAGTACTTC.

This chain joins TRBV11-3 and TRBJ2-1; a possible D gene is TRBD2 (5 bases). CDR1 is SGHNT, CDR2 YENEEA, per germline. Trimming shortened V by 5 bases and J by 7 bases, and 18 bases separated the two germline ends. The CDR3 is 15 residues long. CDR3 in DNA: TGTGCCAGCAGCCTCCCCACGGACGGAGGTAATGAGCAGTTCTTC. It translates to CASSLPTDGGNEQFF.

In this sample, this clonotype turned up many times. The chain has TRBV7-3 and TRBJ2-1; 7 bases agree with TRBD1. The end of the DNA is better explained by TRBJ2-5, so the J call may be wrong. Looked up from germline, CDR1 is SGHTA and CDR2 is FQGTGA. The CDR3 runs 14 residues. The CDR3 spells CASSFQGDGGTQYF. CDR3 DNA: TGTGCCAGCAGCTTCCAGGGGGATGGTGGGACCCAGTACTTC.

For this clonotype: At one end the junction does not follow the germline gene, possibly because of a read error. The chain uses TRBV12-3 or TRBV12-4 and TRBJ2-3, with 8 positions matching TRBD2. This CDR3 region has 16 residues. The CDR3 is CASRGRGASGPETQYF. The CDR3 region has the DNA TGTGCCAGCAGGGGCCGGGGGGCTAGCGGGCCAGAGACGCAGTATTTT.

This clonotype was found many times. The rearrangement uses TRBV6-1 and TRBJ1-1; no firm D call. This CDR3 has 14 amino acids. The germline V gene encodes CDR1 MNHNS and CDR2 SASEGT. V was pared by 3 bases and J by 0 bases, with 8 bases between. CDR3 amino acids: CASSERYMNTEAFF. CDR3 in DNA: TGTGCCAGCAGTGAGAGGTATATGAACACTGAAGCTTTCTTT.

About this clonotype: Since no conserved phenylalanine or tryptophan closes the CDR3, a read error is the likely cause. The DNA is left out, because the CDR3 cannot be placed on it with certainty; the CDR3 is given as TCRdb lists it. The chain links TRBV10-3 to TRBJ2-5. Germline CDR1 reads ENHRY; CDR2 reads SYGVKD. The CDR3 is 11 residues long, counting both termini. The CDR3 loop reads CATRVRETQLS.

At least ten counts were recorded for this clonotype. The rearrangement uses TRBV6-1 and TRBJ2-1; D could derive from TRBD1 or TRBD2 (5 bases each). V was trimmed by 6 bases and J by 5 bases, leaving 11 bases between them. The V gene's germline CDR1 is MNHNS and CDR2 SASEGT. The CDR3 covers 13 residues. CDR3 residues: CASSFGTDNEQFF. The CDR3 DNA reads as TGTGCCAGCAGCTTCGGGACGGACAATGAGCAGTTCTTC.

Only a few counts were recorded for this clonotype. The chain combines TRBV28 with TRBJ2-3; 9 positions match TRBD1. Germline trimming cut 8 bases from V and 3 bases from J; bases unmatched to any gene: 9. The germline V gene encodes CDR1 MDHEN and CDR2 SYDVKM. The CDR3 covers 15 residues. CDR3 region: CASVLRDRVTDTQYF. In nucleotides, the CDR3 is TGTGCCAGCGTCCTCCGGGACAGGGTAACAGATACGCAGTATTTT.

As regards this clonotype: At one of its ends the junction is not consistent with the germline gene, which may arise from a read error. The chain recombines TRBV7-9 with TRBJ2-3; D is possibly TRBD2 (5 bases). CDR1 and CDR2 from the germline V gene are SEHNR and FQNEAQ (reference sequence). The CDR3 is 15 residues long. Here the CDR3 DNA reads TGTGCCAGGAGGTTTGTGGCGGGCGAGGAAGAGACGCAGTATTTC. This codes for CARRFVAGEEETQYF.

This clonotype was seen more than once but under ten times. The chain has TRBV11-2 and TRBJ2-3; D ambiguous. Deletions cut 3 bases from V and 0 bases from J, with 13 bases between. The CDR3 contains 16 residues. Looked up from germline, CDR1 is SGHAT and CDR2 is FQNNGV. The CDR3 is CASSFRLLHSTDTQYF. CDR3 DNA sequence: TGTGCCAGCAGCTTTCGGTTATTGCATAGCACAGATACGCAGTATTTT.